What follows are 9 T cell receptor beta chains derived from one specimen sequenced in a study of monozygotic twins with cystic fibrosis. Here immunoSEQ multiplex PCR was the method, and the copy in TCRdb shows in-frame clones only, minus some. The sample carries about 29,000 clones, about 82% recorded once. The source material was blood. The receptor source for this set is a girl aged 2-9 years with cystic fibrosis.

This clone was counted once. The CDR3 reads CASSFVRRGNEQYF. CDR3 in DNA: TGTGCCAGCAGCTTCGTCCGCAGGGGAAACGAGCAGTACTTC. The chain employs TRBV7-2 and TRBJ2-7, with a weak D call TRBD1 (6 bases). The germline V gene has CDR1 SGHTA and CDR2 FQGNSA. Trimming shortened V by 3 bases and J by 5 bases, and 14 bases separated the two germline ends. The CDR3 is made up of 14 amino acids.

The CDR3 DNA sequence: TGTGCCAGCAGCTTCCCGGGACTCAACACAGATACGCAGTATTTT. Translation: CASSFPGLNTDTQYF. The V gene is TRBV7-9, the J gene TRBJ2-3; tentative D call: TRBD2 (6 bases). The CDR3 totals 15 residues. Per the germline V gene, CDR1 is SEHNR and CDR2 is FQNEAQ (reference sequence). The V gene lost 3 bases and the J gene lost 2 bases, with 12 bases spanning the gap.

The chain carries TRBV5-1 and TRBJ1-2, with 7 positions matching TRBD1. V was clipped by 6 bases and J by 2 bases; unmatched bases: 7. Germline V gives CDR1 SGHRS, CDR2 YFSETQ. The CDR3 is 14 amino acids. The CDR3 DNA is TGCGCCAGCACGTCGGAGGGGGCGAACTATGGCTACACCTTC. Translation gives CASTSEGANYGYTF.

The rearrangement uses TRBV6-6 and TRBJ2-2, with unresolved D. V lost 6 bases, J lost 7 bases, and 21 bases lay in between. The germline gives CDR1 MNHNY, CDR2 SVGAGI (reference sequence). CDR3 size: 16 residues. The CDR3 reads CASSPASPVISGELFF. In DNA, the CDR3 is TGTGCCAGCAGCCCCGCCAGCCCAGTGATTAGCGGGGAGCTGTTTTTT.

V and J are TRBV5-1 and TRBJ2-3, with unresolved D. Looked up from germline, CDR1 is SGHRS and CDR2 is YFSETQ. Trimming took off 0 bases at V and 5 bases at J, with 10 bases between the two ends. The CDR3 runs to 14 residues. Here the CDR3 DNA reads TGCGCCAGCAGCTTGGAAGGAATGGAAGATACGCAGTATTTT. It encodes CASSLEGMEDTQYF.

This chain connects TRBV19 to TRBJ1-2; D gene unclear. Between the trimmed V and J ends, which lost 3 bases and 4 bases, there was a span of 9 bases. CDR3 length: 13 amino acids. Germline loops: CDR1 LNHDA, CDR2 SQIVND (reference sequence). In DNA, the CDR3 is TGTGCCAGTAGTATCCTGGTTGGCTATGGCTACACCTTC. This gives the protein CASSILVGYGYTF.

This rearrangement joins TRBV29-1 to TRBJ1-2; no firm D call. This CDR3 has 11 residues. From germline, CDR1 is SQVTM and CDR2 ANQGSEA. Trimming stripped 4 bases from V and 8 bases from J, with 11 bases between. The CDR3 loop is CSVADPQGYTF. The CDR3 nucleotides read TGCAGCGTTGCAGACCCACAAGGCTACACCTTC. The whole variable domain, filled in from reference TRBV29-1 and TRBJ1-2, reads SAVISQKPSRDICQRGTSLTIQCQVDSQVTMMFWYRQQPGQSLTLIATANQGSEATYESGFVIDKFPISRPNLTFSTLTVSNMSPEDSSIYLCSVADPQGYTFGSGTRLTVV.

J is TRBJ2-7 and V is TRBV11-1; 10 positions match TRBD1. This CDR3 contains 15 residues. Germline V gene lookup returns CDR1 SGHAT and CDR2 FQDESV (reference sequence). V was pared by 4 bases and J by 5 bases, with 8 bases of the junction left unmatched. CDR3 in DNA: TGTGCCAGCAGCTCCGGGACAGGGGAATTTGACGAGCAGTACTTC. It specifies CASSSGTGEFDEQYF.

The V gene is TRBV30, the J gene TRBJ2-1; 12 bases line up with TRBD2. Germline V gene sequence: CDR1 GTSNPN, CDR2 SVGIG (reference sequence). V lost 0 bases and J lost 4; bases outside the gene matches: 1. CDR3 length equals 15 residues. The chain's CDR3 is CAWSVGTSGYNEQFF. CDR3 bases: TGTGCCTGGAGTGTCGGGACTAGCGGGTACAATGAGCAGTTCTTC.